Reported below is one TCR beta chain. The antigen is unknown. This table comes from immunoSEQ multiplex PCR, and its TCRdb copy is limited to in-frame clones, with some not included. Of around 600,000 clones listed, approximately 95% are singletons. Positively selected for CCR7, the CD45RO-negative cells used as naive CD8 cells excluded terminally differentiated effector memory CD45RA+ cells. Germline assignment: CDR1 SGHTA and CDR2 FQGTGA. This CDR3 is built from 12 residues. Trimming at V came to 9 bases and at J to 7 bases, leaving 4 bases not matched to a gene. This entry is derived from a study of shared clonotypes between healthy human individuals. Across the whole study: The cohort had two women and a few men, ages 18 to 49.

Study-level points and caveats: A few donors held approximately 4.5% of naive CD4 clonotypes in common.

V usage is TRBV7-3 and J usage is TRBJ2-4; 9 nucleotides line up with TRBD1. The TCR comes from a woman in her thirties in good health. The sequencing input was naive CD8+ T cells sorted from blood. The CDR3 nucleotides are TGTGCCAGTAGAGACAGGGGGAACATTCAGTACTTC. It specifies CASRDRGNIQYF.